Reported below is one T cell receptor (beta chain). Only in-frame clones appear in the TCRdb table, and some are missing; sequencing was by immunoSEQ multiplex PCR. The repertoire includes about 2 million clones, about 95% of them detected once, and roughly 1% sits in the top ten. The data stem from a study of shared clonotypes between healthy human individuals. The CDR3 contains 16 residues. The V gene end was trimmed by 0 bases and the J gene end by 2 bases; junction bases not matched to a gene: 6. Germline-derived CDR1 and CDR2 are SGHDT and YYEEEE. In the naive CD8 group, cells lacked CD45RO and were positively selected for CCR7, so terminally differentiated effector memory CD45RA+ cells were left out.

This sequence joins TRBV5-6 and TRBJ2-3; 7 positions agree with TRBD2. The sequence derives from a man aged 18 to 30 in good health. Sample: naive CD8+ T cells sorted from blood. This CDR3 reads CASSLGPSGNTDTQYF. The CDR3 DNA is TGTGCCAGCAGCTTGGGACCTAGCGGAAACACAGATACGCAGTATTTT.